This TCR beta chain was profiled in a study of technical replicates of blood from a few donors. With 3 bases removed from V and 1 base from J, the gap between germline ends came to 10 bases. CDR3 size: 15 residues. CDR1 is SGHVS, CDR2 FNYEAQ, per germline. The data were produced by immunoSEQ multiplex PCR, yet TCRdb's version contains in-frame clones alone and is incomplete. This table has roughly 93,000 clones, under 97% appearing once. The sample taken for sequencing was T cells isolated from PBMCs. This chain uses TRBV7-6 with TRBJ1-5; tentative D call: TRBD1 (5 bases). The TCR sequence derives from a human donor in good health. The DNA for the CDR3 is TGTGCCAGCAGCTTGTTGGGGGGGAGCAATCAGCCCCAGCATTTT. This codes for CASSLLGGSNQPQHF.